This T cell receptor beta chain was captured by sequencing in a study of monozygotic twins with inflammatory bowel disease. Every TCR library drew on about 3.5 ug of total RNA. TCRdb reprocessed the 5' RACE reads and reports one entry per CDR3 protein, with no DNA. The sample includes 150,000 to 200,000 distinct CDR3 sequences. What was sequenced was blood. This clonotype was sampled from a human donor with ulcerative colitis or Crohn's disease, or a healthy co-twin of an affected twin (not recorded which).

CDR3 amino acids: CASSLAGGADTQYF. This chain uses TRBV5-1 with TRBJ2-3; lacking DNA, the TRBD1 call made by TCRdb goes unchecked. Looked up from germline, CDR1 is SGHRS and CDR2 is YFSETQ. There are 14 residues in the CDR3.